The 9 T cell receptor beta chains given below trace back to one sample, sequenced in a study of blood T cells in healthy people across ages. A J-beta primer mix and a sample-barcoded 5' primer were used in a second PCR of about 7 to 11 cycles. TCRdb passed the 5' RACE reads through MiXCR, listing each CDR3 protein once. The data hold about 1,000,000 distinct CDR3 sequences, with under 45% observed a single time. Sequenced material: blood. The receptors originated from an older woman in good health.

The V gene is TRBV7-9, the J gene TRBJ2-5; D gene ambiguous. This CDR3 is 12 amino acids long. V was pared by 5 bases and J by 5 bases, with 9 bases between. Germline loops: CDR1 SEHNR, CDR2 FQNEAQ (reference sequence). This CDR3 is CASSRPVETQYF. The CDR3 nucleotides are TGTGCCAGCAGCCGACCTGTGGAGACCCAGTACTTC.

This clonotype was seen more than once but under ten times. The junction differs from germline at one of its ends, possibly a read error. The chain employs TRBV5-1 and TRBJ1-1; possibly TRBD1 for D (5 bases). The CDR3 is 13 amino acids. In germline, CDR1 is SGHRS, CDR2 YFSETQ. The CDR3 sequence is CASRDWGNTEAFF. In nucleotides, the CDR3 is TGCGCCAGCCGCGACTGGGGGAACACTGAGGCTTTCTTT.

The gene calls are TRBV28 and TRBJ2-7; 9 bases align to TRBD1. V shed 8 bases and J 3 bases; nucleotides not matched to a gene: 14. CDR3 length: 16 amino acids. Germline loops: CDR1 MDHEN, CDR2 SYDVKM. Here the CDR3 DNA reads TGTGCCAGCGATACCGACCGGGGACAGGGACGCTACGAGCAGTACTTC. It translates to CASDTDRGQGRYEQYF.

This clonotype was counted only a few times. The CDR3 reads CATSRDKGQGLNEQFF. The CDR3 nucleotides are TGTGCCACCAGCAGAGATAAGGGACAGGGGCTGAATGAGCAGTTCTTC. The chain combines TRBV15 with TRBJ2-1, with 10 bases identical to TRBD1. CDR1 is LNHNV, CDR2 YYDKDF, per germline (reference sequence). V lost 0 bases to trimming and J lost 7 bases; unmatched junction nucleotides: 6. The CDR3 loop spans 16 amino acids.

The chain is built from TRBV6-6 and TRBJ2-5; D is uncertain. CDR1 MNHNY and CDR2 SVGAGI come from the germline V gene (reference sequence). This CDR3 has 13 residues. V was shortened by 0 bases and J by 1 base, with 3 bases between the two germline ends. The CDR3 DNA is TGTGCCAGCAGTTACTCGAGCCAAGAGACCCAGTACTTC. Translating it yields CASSYSSQETQYF.

This clonotype was counted between two and nine times. The chain has TRBV5-1 and TRBJ2-4, with no clear D. Germline CDR1 is SGHRS and CDR2 is YFSETQ. This CDR3 spans 13 amino acids. The V and J ends lost 3 bases and 5 bases respectively, with 9 bases between them. DNA of the CDR3: TGCGCCAGCAGCTCGTTATCGGAAAACATTCAGTACTTC. Protein sequence: CASSSLSENIQYF.

The rearrangement joins TRBV14 to TRBJ2-1; tentatively, D is TRBD1 (6 bases). Trimming took off 2 bases at V and 8 bases at J, with 13 bases between the two ends. There are 14 residues in the CDR3. The germline CDR1 and CDR2 sequences are SGHDN and FVKESK. The CDR3 here is CASSQTPDSDEQFF. CDR3 bases: TGTGCCAGCAGCCAAACCCCGGACAGCGATGAGCAGTTCTTC.

This clonotype was seen a few times. The V and J genes are TRBV6-1 and TRBJ2-7; TRBD1 agrees at 9 bases. The germline V gene encodes CDR1 MNHNS and CDR2 SASEGT. The CDR3 totals 14 residues. The V segment lost 5 bases and the J segment 4 bases; nucleotides outside the gene matches: 6. The DNA of the CDR3 is TGTGCCAGCAGTAAGGGACAGGGACAATACGAGCAGTACTTC. This gives the protein CASSKGQGQYEQYF.

The rearrangement links TRBV4-2 to TRBJ2-3, with 9 nucleotides matching TRBD2. Germline assignment: CDR1 LGHNA and CDR2 YNFKEQ. The CDR3 length is 17 residues. Unmatched junction bases numbered 10, after V lost 0 bases and J lost 6 bases. The CDR3 is CASSQDVSLAGADTQYF. The DNA of the CDR3 is TGTGCCAGCAGCCAAGACGTCTCCTTAGCGGGAGCGGATACGCAGTATTTT.